Below, 3 T cell receptor beta chains from the same sample are listed, as sequenced in a study of T cells after yellow fever vaccination (dated by TCRdb to between 2019 and 2020). The library came from 5' RACE. Sequencing instrument: Illumina NovaSeq 6000. TCRdb took the public reads, trimmed them with fastp at Q25, ran MiXCR for clone calling and kept in-frame beta chains. Every distinct CDR3 protein forms one entry, paired with its most common genes and DNA. In all, the sample holds 150,000 or so distinct CDR3 sequences, and roughly 9% of those were seen once. The top ten clones comprise approximately 39% of the sample. Reading the label with the study, this specimen's treatment or condition is: live attenuated yellow fever vaccine strain. The sequenced sample was CD8+ T cells sorted from PBMCs, obtained 45 days after the yellow fever booster vaccination. The receptors come from a man aged 18 to 30 who received the YFV17D yellow fever vaccine.

This rearrangement joins TRBV20-1 to TRBJ2-5; 10 bases align to TRBD1. This CDR3 comprises 13 residues. Germline V CDR1 and CDR2: DFQATT, SNEGSKA (reference sequence). V shed 6 bases, J shed 7 bases, and the junction held 8 bases outside the gene matches. DNA of the CDR3: TGCAGTGCCACCGGGACAGGGGTAGTGACCCAGTACTTC. Translation gives CSATGTGVVTQYF.

This clonotype was counted between two and nine times. A read error may account for a junction end that differs from germline. The chain recombines TRBV4-1 with TRBJ2-1; 10 bases map to TRBD2. CDR1 is MGHRA and CDR2 is YSYEKL in the germline V gene. CDR3 size: 15 residues. CDR3 in DNA: TGCGGCAGCAGAATCGCTAGCGGGGGCTACAATGAGCAGTTCTTC. It translates to CGSRIASGGYNEQFF.

This clonotype was seen more than once but under ten times. This chain links TRBV28 with TRBJ1-1, with D perhaps matching TRBD1 (5 bases). From germline, CDR1 is MDHEN and CDR2 SYDVKM. This CDR3 has 14 amino acids. The V end lost 3 bases, the J end lost 4 bases, and 12 bases lay between the germline ends. CDR3 in amino acids: CASSFAGLSTEAFF. The CDR3 bases are TGTGCCAGCAGTTTTGCAGGGTTGAGCACTGAAGCTTTCTTT.